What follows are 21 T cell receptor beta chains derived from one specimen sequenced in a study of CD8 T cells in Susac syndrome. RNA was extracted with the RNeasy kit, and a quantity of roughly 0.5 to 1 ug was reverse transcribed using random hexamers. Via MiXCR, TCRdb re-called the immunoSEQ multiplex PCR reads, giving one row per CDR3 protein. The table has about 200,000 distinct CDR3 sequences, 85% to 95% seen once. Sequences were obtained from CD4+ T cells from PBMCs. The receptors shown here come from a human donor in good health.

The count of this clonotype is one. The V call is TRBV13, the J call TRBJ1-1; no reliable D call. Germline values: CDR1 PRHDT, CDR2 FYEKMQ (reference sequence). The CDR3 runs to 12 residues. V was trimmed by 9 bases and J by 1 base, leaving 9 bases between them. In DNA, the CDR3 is TGTGCCAGAGGTAGACGGAACACTGAAGCTTTCTTT. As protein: CARGRRNTEAFF.

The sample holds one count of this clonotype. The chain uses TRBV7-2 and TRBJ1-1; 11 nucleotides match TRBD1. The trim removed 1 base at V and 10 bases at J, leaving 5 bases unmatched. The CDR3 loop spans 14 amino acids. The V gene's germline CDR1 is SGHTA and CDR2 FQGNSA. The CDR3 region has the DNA TGTGCCAGCAGCTTAGTATCGGGACAGGGGGGAGCTTTCTTT. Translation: CASSLVSGQGGAFF.

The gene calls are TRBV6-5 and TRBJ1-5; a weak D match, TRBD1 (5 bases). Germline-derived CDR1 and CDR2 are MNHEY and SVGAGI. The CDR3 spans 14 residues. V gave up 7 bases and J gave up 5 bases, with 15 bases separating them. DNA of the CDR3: TGTGCCAGCACGACCAGCGGGGGTGATCAGCCCCAGCATTTT. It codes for CASTTSGGDQPQHF.

CDR3 sequence reads: CSVGTGGNQETQYF. Here the CDR3 DNA reads TGCAGCGTTGGGACAGGGGGGAACCAAGAGACCCAGTACTTC. The chain is built from TRBV29-1 and TRBJ2-5, with TRBD1 matching 10 bases. The germline gives CDR1 SQVTM, CDR2 ANQGSEA. The V segment lost 4 bases and the J segment 0 bases; nucleotides outside the gene matches: 2. There are 14 residues in the CDR3.

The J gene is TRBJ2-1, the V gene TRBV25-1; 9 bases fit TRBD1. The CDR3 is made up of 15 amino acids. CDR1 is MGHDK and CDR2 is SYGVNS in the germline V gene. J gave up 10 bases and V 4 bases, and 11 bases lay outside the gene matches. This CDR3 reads CASSVAGTGYREQFF. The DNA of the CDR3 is TGTGCCAGCAGTGTTGCCGGGACAGGGTATCGGGAGCAGTTCTTC.

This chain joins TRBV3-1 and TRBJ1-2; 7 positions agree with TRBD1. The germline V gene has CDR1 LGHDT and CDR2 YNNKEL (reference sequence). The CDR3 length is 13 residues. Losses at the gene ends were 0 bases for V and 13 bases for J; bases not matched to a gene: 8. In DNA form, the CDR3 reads TGTGCCAGCAGCCAAGATGCCGACAGGGTAGCCACCTTC. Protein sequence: CASSQDADRVATF.

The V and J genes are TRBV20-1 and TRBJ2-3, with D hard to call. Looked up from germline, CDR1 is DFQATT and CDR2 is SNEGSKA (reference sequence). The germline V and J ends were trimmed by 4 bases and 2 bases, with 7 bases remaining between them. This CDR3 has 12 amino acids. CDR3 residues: CSAKWLTDTQYF. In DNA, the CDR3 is TGCAGTGCTAAGTGGCTCACAGATACGCAGTATTTT.

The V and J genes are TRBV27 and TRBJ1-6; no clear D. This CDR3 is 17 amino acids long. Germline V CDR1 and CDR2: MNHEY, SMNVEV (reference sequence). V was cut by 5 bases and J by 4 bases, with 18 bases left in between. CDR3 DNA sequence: TGTGCCAGCAGTCCCGACTGGGCCCGTGGATATAATTCACCCCTCCACTTT. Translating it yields CASSPDWARGYNSPLHF.

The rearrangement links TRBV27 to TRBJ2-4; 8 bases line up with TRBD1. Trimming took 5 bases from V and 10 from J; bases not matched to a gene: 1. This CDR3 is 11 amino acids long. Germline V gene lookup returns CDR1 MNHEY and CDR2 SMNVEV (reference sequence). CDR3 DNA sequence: TGTGCCAGCAGTGGGGACAGGATTCAGTACTTC. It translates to CASSGDRIQYF.

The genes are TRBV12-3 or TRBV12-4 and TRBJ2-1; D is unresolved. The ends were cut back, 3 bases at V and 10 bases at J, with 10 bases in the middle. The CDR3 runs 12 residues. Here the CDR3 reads CASSFPKTEQFF. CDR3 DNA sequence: TGTGCCAGCAGTTTCCCGAAGACAGAGCAGTTCTTC.

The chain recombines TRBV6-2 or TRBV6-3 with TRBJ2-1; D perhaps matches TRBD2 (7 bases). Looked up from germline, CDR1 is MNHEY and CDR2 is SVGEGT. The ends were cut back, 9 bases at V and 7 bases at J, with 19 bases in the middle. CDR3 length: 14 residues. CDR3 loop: CASWGRGGGNEQFF. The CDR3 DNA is TGTGCCAGTTGGGGGAGGGGGGGAGGAAATGAGCAGTTCTTC.

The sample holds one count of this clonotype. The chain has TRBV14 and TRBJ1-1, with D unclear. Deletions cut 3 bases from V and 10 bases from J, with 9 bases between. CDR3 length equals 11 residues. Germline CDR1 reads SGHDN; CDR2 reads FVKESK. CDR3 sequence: CASSQRSGAFF. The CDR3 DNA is TGTGCCAGCAGCCAGCGATCGGGAGCTTTCTTT.

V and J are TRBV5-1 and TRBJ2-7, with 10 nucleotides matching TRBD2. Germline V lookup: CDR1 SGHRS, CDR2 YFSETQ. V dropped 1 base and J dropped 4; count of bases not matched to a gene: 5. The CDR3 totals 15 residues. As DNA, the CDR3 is TGCGCCAGCAGCTTGACAGCGGGAGGGCCGTACGAGCAGTACGTC. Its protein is CASSLTAGGPYEQYV.

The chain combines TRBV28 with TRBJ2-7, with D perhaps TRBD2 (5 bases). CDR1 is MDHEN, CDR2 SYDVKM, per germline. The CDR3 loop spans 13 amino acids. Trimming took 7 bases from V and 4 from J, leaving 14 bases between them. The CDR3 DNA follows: TGTGCCAGCACTCGAGCGGACGGATACGAGCAGTACGTC. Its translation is CASTRADGYEQYV.

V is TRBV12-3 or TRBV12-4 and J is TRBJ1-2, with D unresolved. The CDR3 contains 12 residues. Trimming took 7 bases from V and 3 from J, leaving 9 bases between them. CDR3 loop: CASTLGYYGYTF. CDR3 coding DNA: TGTGCCAGCACTCTGGGGTACTATGGCTACACCTTC.

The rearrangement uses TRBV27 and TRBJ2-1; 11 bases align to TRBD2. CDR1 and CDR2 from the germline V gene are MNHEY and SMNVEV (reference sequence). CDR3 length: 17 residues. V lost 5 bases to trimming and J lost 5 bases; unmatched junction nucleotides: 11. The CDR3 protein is CASSPRLLAGGHNEQFF. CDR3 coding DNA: TGTGCCAGCAGTCCCCGATTGCTAGCGGGAGGACACAATGAGCAGTTCTTC.

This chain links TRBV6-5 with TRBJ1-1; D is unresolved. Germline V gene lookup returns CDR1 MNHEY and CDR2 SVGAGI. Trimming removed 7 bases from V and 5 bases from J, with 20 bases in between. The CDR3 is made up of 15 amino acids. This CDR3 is CASTRSGEIGTEAFF. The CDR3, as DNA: TGTGCCAGCACCCGAAGTGGGGAGATAGGGACTGAAGCTTTCTTT.

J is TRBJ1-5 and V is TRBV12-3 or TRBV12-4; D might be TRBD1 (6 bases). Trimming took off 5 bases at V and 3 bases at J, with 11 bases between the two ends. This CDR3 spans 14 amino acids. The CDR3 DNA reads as TGTGCCAGCAGTCTCCGGGACAACAATCAGCCCCAGCATTTT. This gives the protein CASSLRDNNQPQHF.

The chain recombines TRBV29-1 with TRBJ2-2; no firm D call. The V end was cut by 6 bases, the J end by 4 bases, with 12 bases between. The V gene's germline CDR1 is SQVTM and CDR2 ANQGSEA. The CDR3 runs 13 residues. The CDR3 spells CSVRWTFTGELFF. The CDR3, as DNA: TGCAGCGTCCGTTGGACCTTCACCGGGGAGCTGTTTTTT.

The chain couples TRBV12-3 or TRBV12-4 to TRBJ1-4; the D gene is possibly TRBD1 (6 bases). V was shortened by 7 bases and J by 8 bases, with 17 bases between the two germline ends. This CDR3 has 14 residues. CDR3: CASKTHGGKEKLFF. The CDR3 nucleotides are TGTGCCAGCAAGACCCACGGGGGCAAGGAAAAACTGTTTTTT.

CDR3 in amino acids: CASSLLASGLYF. The CDR3 coding sequence is TGTGCCAGCAGTTTACTAGCCTCTGGTTTGTATTTT. The chain carries TRBV27 and TRBJ2-3, with a possible D match to TRBD2 (5 bases). Deletions cut 2 bases from V and 14 bases from J, with 14 bases between. The CDR3 extends over 12 amino acids. CDR1 MNHEY and CDR2 SMNVEV come from the germline V gene (reference sequence).